This T cell receptor (beta chain) emerged from a study of CDR3 diversity in severe acne. TCRdb analysed the PCR reads with MiXCR anew, one entry per CDR3 protein. In the table there are tens of thousands of distinct CDR3 sequences, 50% to 65% of which are singletons. This CDR3 spans 15 amino acids. The germline V gene encodes CDR1 MGHRA and CDR2 YSYEKL. Trimming pared 0 bases from V and 4 bases from J, leaving 12 bases between. This receptor was identified in a male donor in good health, without acne. The V gene is TRBV4-1, the J gene TRBJ1-1; D unresolved. The sample consisted of blood. The CDR3 DNA reads as TGCGCCAGCAGCCAAGAAGAGCTCGTCGGCACTGAAGCTTTCTTT. Encoded protein: CASSQEELVGTEAFF.